Listed here are 2 T cell receptor beta chains from one sample, sequenced in a study of T-cell reconstitution after alpha-beta-depleted transplantation in children. Unique molecular identifiers featured in how the TCRbeta library was prepared. TCRdb re-called the PCR reads through MiXCR, storing one row per CDR3 protein. The sample records just under 350,000 distinct CDR3 sequences, roughly 16% being singletons. This material consisted of PBMCs, mostly from graft donor cells, taken 360 days after TCRalphabeta/CD19-depleted stem cell transplant. The receptor set was obtained from a male patient aged 2 to 10 who had a stem cell transplant for acute lymphoblastic leukemia, so the T cells may come from the graft donor.

Notes on this clonotype: A read error may account for a junction end that differs from germline. This chain links TRBV28 with TRBJ2-6; possibly TRBD1 for D (5 bases). The germline V gene has CDR1 MDHEN and CDR2 SYDVKM. This CDR3 has 16 residues. This chain's CDR3 is CASRHHVSSGANVLIF. For the CDR3, the DNA is TGTGCCAGCAGACACCACGTCTCCTCTGGGGCCAACGTCCTGATTTTC.

The V call is TRBV5-1, the J call TRBJ1-1; 7 bases align to TRBD1. The length of the CDR3 is 15 residues. The J segment lost 6 bases and the V segment lost 0 bases, leaving 8 bases of the junction unmatched. The germline V gene encodes CDR1 SGHRS and CDR2 YFSETQ. The CDR3 nucleotides are TGCGCCAGCAGCTTGGCATGGACAGGCTACTCTGAAGCTTTCTTT. This codes for CASSLAWTGYSEAFF.